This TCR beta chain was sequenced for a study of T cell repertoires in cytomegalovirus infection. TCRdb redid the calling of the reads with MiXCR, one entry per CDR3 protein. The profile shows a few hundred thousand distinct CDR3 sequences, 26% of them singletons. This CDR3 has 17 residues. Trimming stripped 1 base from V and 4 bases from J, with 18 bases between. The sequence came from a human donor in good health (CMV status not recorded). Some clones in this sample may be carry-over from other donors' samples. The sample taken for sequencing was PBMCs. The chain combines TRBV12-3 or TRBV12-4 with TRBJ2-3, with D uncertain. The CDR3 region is CASSLDVLTSRADTQYF. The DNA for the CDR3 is TGTGCCAGCAGTTTAGATGTCCTCACTTCCCGTGCAGATACGCAGTATTTT.